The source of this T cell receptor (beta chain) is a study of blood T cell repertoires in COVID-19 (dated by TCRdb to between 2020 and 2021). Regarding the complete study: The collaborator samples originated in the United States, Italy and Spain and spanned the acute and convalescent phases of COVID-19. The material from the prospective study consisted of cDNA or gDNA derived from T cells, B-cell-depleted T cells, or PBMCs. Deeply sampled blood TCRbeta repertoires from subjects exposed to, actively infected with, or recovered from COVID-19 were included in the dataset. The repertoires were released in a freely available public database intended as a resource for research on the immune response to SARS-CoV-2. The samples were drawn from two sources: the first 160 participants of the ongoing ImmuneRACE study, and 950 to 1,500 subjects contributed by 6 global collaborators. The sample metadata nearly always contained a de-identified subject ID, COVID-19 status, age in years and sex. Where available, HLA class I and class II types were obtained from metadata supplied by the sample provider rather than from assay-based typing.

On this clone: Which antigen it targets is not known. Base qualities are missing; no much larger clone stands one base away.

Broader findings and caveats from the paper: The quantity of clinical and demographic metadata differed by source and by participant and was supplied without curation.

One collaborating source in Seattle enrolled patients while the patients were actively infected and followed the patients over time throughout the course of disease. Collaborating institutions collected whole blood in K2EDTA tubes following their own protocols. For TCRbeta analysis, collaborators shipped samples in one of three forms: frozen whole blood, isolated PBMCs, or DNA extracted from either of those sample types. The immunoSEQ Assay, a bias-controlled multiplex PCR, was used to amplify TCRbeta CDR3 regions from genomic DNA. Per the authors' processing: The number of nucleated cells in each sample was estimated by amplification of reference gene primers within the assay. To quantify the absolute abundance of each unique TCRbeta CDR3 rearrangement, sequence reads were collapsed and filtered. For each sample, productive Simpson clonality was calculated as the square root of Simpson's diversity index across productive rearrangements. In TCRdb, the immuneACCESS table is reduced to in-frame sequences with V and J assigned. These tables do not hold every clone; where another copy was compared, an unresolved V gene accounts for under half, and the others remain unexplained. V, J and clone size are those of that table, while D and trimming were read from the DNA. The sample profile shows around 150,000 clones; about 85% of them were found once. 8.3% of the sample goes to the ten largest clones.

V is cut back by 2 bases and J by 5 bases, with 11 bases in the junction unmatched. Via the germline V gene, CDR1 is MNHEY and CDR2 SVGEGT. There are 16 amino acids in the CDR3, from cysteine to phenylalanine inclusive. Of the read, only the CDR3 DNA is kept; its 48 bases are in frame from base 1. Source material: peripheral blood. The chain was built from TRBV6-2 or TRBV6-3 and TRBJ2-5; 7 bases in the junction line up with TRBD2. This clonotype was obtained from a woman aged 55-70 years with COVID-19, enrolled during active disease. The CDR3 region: CASSYQASGVVETQYF. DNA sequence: TGTGCCAGCAGTTACCAGGCTAGCGGAGTCGTGGAGACCCAGTACTTC.